The rows below give T cell receptor beta chains drawn from one sample of a study of T cell responses to AZD1222 COVID-19 vaccine. TCRdb's table, derived via immunoSEQ multiplex PCR, lists solely in-frame clones and lacks some. The sample lists fewer than 70,000 clones; 80% to 90% were seen once. Sequenced here: peripheral blood, sampled 28 days after the second AZD1222 dose. The receptors were sampled from an adult who received the AZD1222 COVID-19 vaccine. Both conserved end residues are part of each CDR3. The D gene is left open where the match is weak. Clone size appears in some rows only: once, few, many, or a class for an expanded clone.

D | J | V | size | DNA | CDR3
TRBD1 | TRBJ2-7 | TRBV9 | . | TGTGCCAGCACCCGGACAGGGACCTCCTACGAGCAGTACTTC | CASTRTGTSYEQYF
. | TRBJ1-5 | TRBV5-1 | . | TGCGCCAGCAGCCCCCTAGGGGGGGCGATTCAGCCCCAGCATTTT | CASSPLGGAIQPQHF
. | TRBJ2-7 | TRBV5-1 | . | TGCGCCAGCAGCCATGGATCCGTTTCCTACGAGCAGTACTTC | CASSHGSVSYEQYF
. | TRBJ1-2 | TRBV6-5 | few | TGTGCCAGCAGTCTACTCAGGGACTATGGCTACACCTTC | CASSLLRDYGYTF
TRBD1 | TRBJ2-5 | TRBV30 | . | TGTGCCTGGAGCCCCGGGACAGGGACAGAGACCCAGTACTTC | CAWSPGTGTETQYF
. | TRBJ1-3 | TRBV19 | . | TGTGCCAGTAGTAGAGGGTATGGAAACACCATATATTTT | CASSRGYGNTIYF
. | TRBJ1-2 | TRBV20-1 | . | TGCAGTGCTAGTCTGGCAGGGGCCTATGGCTACACCTTC | CSASLAGAYGYTF
TRBD1 | TRBJ1-2 | TRBV28 | . | TGTGCCACCATAACAGACAGGGGAAACTATTTTGGCTACACCTTC | CATITDRGNYFGYTF
. | TRBJ2-2 | TRBV10-1 | . | TGCGCCAGCAGTGTGGTACAGGGCCCGGAGGACGCCGGGGAGCTGTTTTTT | CASSVVQGPEDAGELFF
. | TRBJ1-5 | TRBV12-5 | . | TGTGCTAGTGCCGCCACGGGGCAGCCCCAGCATTTT | CASAATGQPQHF